This is a list of T cell receptor beta chains from one sample in a study of vaccination effects on CD4 cells after COVID-19. These receptors' antigens are unknown. Generated by immunoSEQ multiplex PCR, the TCRdb table keeps only in-frame clones and is missing some. The sample includes approximately 57,000 clones, about 78% of them seen just once. The source was CD4+ T cells from PBMCs cultured without peptide, collected after COVID-19 vaccination. The source of these receptors is a human donor who received a COVID-19 vaccine. Both conserved end residues are part of each CDR3. Fields, in order: D gene, clone size, V gene, J gene, CDR3 protein, CDR3 DNA. D genes are given only for firm matches. Clone size appears in some rows only: once, few, many, or a class for an expanded clone.

TRBD1,.,TRBV5-4,TRBJ1-2,CASSPGTGYGYTF,TGTGCCAGCAGCCCGGGGACAGGTTATGGCTACACCTTC
.,.,TRBV5-6,TRBJ2-5,CASILFGDLQKETQYF,TGTGCCAGCATACTGTTTGGGGACTTGCAGAAAGAGACCCAGTACTTC
.,once,TRBV10-3,TRBJ1-2,CAISDRESGYTF,TGTGCCATCAGTGACAGGGAGTCTGGCTACACCTTC
.,few,TRBV4-2,TRBJ2-2,CASSQGANTGELFF,TGTGCCAGCAGCCAAGGTGCGAACACCGGGGAGCTGTTTTTT
.,.,TRBV3-1/TRBV3-2,TRBJ1-2,CASSLTVDYGYTF,TGTGCCAGCAGCCTGACAGTTGACTATGGCTACACCTTC
.,.,TRBV6-5,TRBJ1-2,CASSYSLTSNYGYTF,TGTGCCAGCAGTTACTCGTTGACATCTAACTATGGCTACACCTTC
.,.,TRBV30,TRBJ2-7,CAWTLLGPEQYF,TGTGCCTGGACTTTACTCGGCCCCGAGCAGTACTTC
.,.,TRBV10-3,TRBJ2-2,CAISGHLGLNTGELFF,TGTGCCATCAGTGGGCACCTGGGACTGAACACCGGGGAGCTGTTTTTT
.,.,TRBV19,TRBJ2-1,CASSLGQLLSEQFF,TGTGCCAGTAGCCTGGGTCAACTTCTTAGTGAGCAGTTCTTC
.,few,TRBV2,TRBJ1-4,CASSQTLGVGEKLFF,TGTGCCAGCAGTCAGACCCTCGGGGTGGGTGAAAAACTGTTTTTT
TRBD1,.,TRBV4-2,TRBJ1-4,CASSDRDSKNEKLFF,TGTGCCAGCAGTGACCGGGACAGCAAGAATGAAAAACTGTTTTTT
TRBD2,.,TRBV4-1,TRBJ2-1,CASSGLAGGSSYNEQFF,TGCGCCAGCAGCGGACTAGCGGGGGGGAGCTCCTACAATGAGCAGTTCTTC
.,.,TRBV18,TRBJ1-4,CASTTRGGEKLFF,TGTGCCAGCACGACACGGGGTGGTGAAAAACTGTTTTTT
TRBD1,.,TRBV2,TRBJ2-3,CASSVRGQGSTDTQYF,TGTGCCAGCAGTGTGAGGGGACAGGGGTCGACAGATACGCAGTATTTT
TRBD1,.,TRBV19,TRBJ2-7,CASSRGQSYEQYF,TGTGCCAGTAGCAGGGGACAGAGCTACGAGCAGTACTTC
TRBD1,.,TRBV5-5,TRBJ2-7,CASSSDRALTYEQYF,TGTGCCAGCAGCTCGGACAGGGCTCTTACCTACGAGCAGTACTTC
.,few,TRBV5-4,TRBJ2-6,CASSWGDSGANVLTF,TGTGCCAGCAGCTGGGGAGACTCTGGGGCCAACGTCCTGACTTTC
.,few,TRBV18,TRBJ2-7,CASSPDGAYEQYF,TGTGCCAGCTCACCCGACGGGGCCTACGAGCAGTACTTC
.,.,TRBV30,TRBJ1-3,CAWSAPDSRSGNTIYF,TGTGCCTGGAGTGCACCAGACAGTCGATCTGGAAACACCATATATTTT
TRBD1,.,TRBV5-1,TRBJ1-1,CASSLPDRDHTEAFF,TGCGCCAGCAGCTTGCCGGACAGGGATCATACTGAAGCTTTCTTT
.,.,TRBV28,TRBJ1-3,CASSLPRRNGNTIYF,TGTGCCAGCAGTTTACCCCGACGGAATGGAAACACCATATATTTT
.,.,TRBV27,TRBJ1-1,CASRDSGEAFF,TGTGCCAGCAGGGACTCAGGTGAAGCTTTCTTT
TRBD1,once,TRBV6-6,TRBJ2-7,CASSPGTGLDEQYF,TGTGCCAGCAGTCCAGGGACAGGGTTAGACGAGCAGTACTTC
TRBD1,.,TRBV5-6,TRBJ1-4,CASSQTGFEEEKLFF,TGTGCCAGCAGCCAGACAGGGTTCGAAGAGGAAAAACTGTTTTTT
TRBD2,.,TRBV5-1,TRBJ2-3,CASSRGGRPDTDTQYF,TGCGCCAGCAGCCGGGGCGGGAGGCCCGACACAGATACGCAGTATTTT
TRBD1,.,TRBV5-1,TRBJ1-2,CASSKQPDRGGFGYGYTF,TGCGCCAGCAGCAAACAACCGGACAGGGGGGGTTTTGGCTATGGCTACACCTTC
TRBD2,once,TRBV7-2,TRBJ2-7,CASSPRGGAGVHEQYF,TGTGCCAGCAGCCCCCGTGGGGGAGCGGGAGTCCACGAGCAGTACTTC
.,.,TRBV6-5,TRBJ1-6,CASSFGRNRNSPLHF,TGTGCCAGCAGTTTCGGACGTAACCGAAATTCACCCCTCCACTTT
TRBD2,.,TRBV4-2,TRBJ2-7,CASSQDRLAATYEQYF,TGTGCCAGCAGCCAAGACCGACTAGCGGCTACCTACGAGCAGTACTTC
TRBD2,.,TRBV18,TRBJ2-1,CASSTGLAGSYNEQFF,TGTGCCAGCTCAACGGGACTAGCGGGATCCTACAATGAGCAGTTCTTC
.,.,TRBV5-1,TRBJ2-7,CASSSANPDTDYEQYF,TGCGCCAGCAGCTCGGCCAATCCAGACACCGACTACGAGCAGTACTTC
.,.,TRBV15,TRBJ1-1,CATSRESGENTEAFF,TGTGCCACCAGCAGAGAATCTGGTGAGAACACTGAAGCTTTCTTT
.,.,TRBV5-1,TRBJ2-3,CASSLERADTQYF,TGCGCCAGCAGCTTGGAGCGGGCCGATACGCAGTATTTT
TRBD2,.,TRBV6-2/TRBV6-3,TRBJ2-5,CASSYSTSGGAQETQYF,TGTGCCAGCAGTTACTCCACTAGCGGGGGTGCCCAAGAGACCCAGTACTTC
.,.,TRBV19,TRBJ2-5,CASLPRGGEETQYF,TGTGCCAGCCTTCCTCGGGGAGGAGAAGAGACCCAGTACTTC
TRBD2,.,TRBV27,TRBJ2-1,CASSAPSGTSGRTEQFF,TGTGCCAGCAGTGCGCCCTCCGGGACTAGCGGGAGAACTGAGCAGTTCTTC
TRBD1,few,TRBV2,TRBJ1-5,CASRDRDHSNQPQHF,TGTGCCAGCAGGGACAGGGATCATAGCAATCAGCCCCAGCATTTT
.,once,TRBV7-9,TRBJ2-7,CASSSSSVAEQYF,TGTGCCAGCAGCTCTTCATCAGTTGCCGAGCAGTACTTC
.,.,TRBV10-3,TRBJ2-2,CAISESFVQAATGELFF,TGTGCCATCAGTGAGTCCTTTGTACAGGCGGCCACCGGGGAGCTGTTTTTT
.,.,TRBV28,TRBJ1-2,CASSLPGSNYGYTF,TGTGCCAGCAGTTTACCAGGGTCTAACTATGGCTACACCTTC
TRBD2,.,TRBV5-4,TRBJ2-7,CASSSLSGVGPYEQYF,TGTGCCAGCAGCTCTTTAAGCGGGGTGGGACCCTACGAGCAGTACTTC
TRBD1,.,TRBV15,TRBJ2-7,CATSLRDSAYEQYF,TGTGCCACCAGCCTTCGGGACAGTGCCTACGAGCAGTACTTC
.,.,TRBV6-1,TRBJ1-2,CASSEGYNYGYTF,TGTGCCAGCAGTGAGGGGTACAACTATGGCTACACCTTC
.,.,TRBV7-2,TRBJ1-1,CASSQTSLRYTEAFF,TGTGCCAGCAGCCAAACGAGCCTGAGGTACACTGAAGCTTTCTTT